This T cell receptor beta chain stems from a study of blood T cell repertoires in COVID-19. As for the study in general: The United States, Italy and Spain were the sources of the acute and convalescent COVID-19 samples.

This CDR3 region has 15 residues. V lost 10 bases to trimming and J lost 8 bases; unmatched junction nucleotides: 16. Germline loops: CDR1 LNHDA, CDR2 SQIVND (reference sequence). Participants were aged about 18 to 89 years from some 24 US areas. Participant-reported clinical history was the basis for cohort assignment. Per the study methods: Reference gene primer amplification gave estimated nucleated cell counts. Clones were read by immunoSEQ multiplex PCR, and TCRdb kept only the in-frame ones, dropping some. That table furnishes V, J and clone size, whereas the DNA furnished D and trimming. The data show 300,000 or so clones, with 65% to 90% seen just once and roughly 4% held by the top ten.

Sample: PBMCs or T cells enriched from blood (not recorded which). This sequence originates from a middle-aged woman with acute COVID-19. This chain connects TRBV19 to TRBJ1-1; 10 positions agree with TRBD1. The CDR3 protein is CATTNRDRGHVEAFF. For the CDR3, the DNA is TGTGCCACTACGAACCGGGACAGGGGCCACGTCGAAGCTTTCTTT.